The clone carrying this T cell receptor (beta chain) was observed a single time. Its antigen is undetermined. The data belong to a study of beta chain features in type 1 diabetes. Germline assignment: CDR1 LNHNV and CDR2 YYDKDF (reference sequence). V dropped 6 bases and J dropped 2 bases, with 13 bases sitting between them. The CDR3 is 15 residues long. The whole isolated RNA underwent reverse transcription, so sequencing captured expressed TCRB transcripts. The data were produced by immunoSEQ multiplex PCR, yet TCRdb's version contains in-frame clones alone and is incomplete. Of 400,000 to 600,000 clones listed, 30% were seen once; the top ten hold about 0.06%. Broader study findings: Reduced insertions and increased deletions marked VDJ junctions in type 1 diabetes patients. For patients, the naive, central memory and Treg TCRB repertoires appeared more alike than for healthy donors.

The sequence was collected from a man aged 18 to 29 in good health. The genes are TRBV15 and TRBJ2-2; D remains unclear. The sequenced sample was naive CD4+ T cells from blood. This CDR3 is CATRSGDPNTGELFF. The CDR3 bases are TGTGCCACCAGATCGGGCGACCCCAACACCGGGGAGCTGTTTTTT.